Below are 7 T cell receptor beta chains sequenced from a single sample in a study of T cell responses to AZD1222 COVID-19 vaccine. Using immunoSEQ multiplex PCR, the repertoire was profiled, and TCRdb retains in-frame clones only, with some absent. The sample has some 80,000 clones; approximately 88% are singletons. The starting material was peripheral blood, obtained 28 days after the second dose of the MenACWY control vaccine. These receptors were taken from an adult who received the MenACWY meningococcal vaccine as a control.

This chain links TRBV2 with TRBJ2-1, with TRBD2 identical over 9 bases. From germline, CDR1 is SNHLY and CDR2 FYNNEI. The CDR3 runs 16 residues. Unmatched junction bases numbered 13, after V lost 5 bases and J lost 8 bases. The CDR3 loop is CASSPRVGGGAYEQFF. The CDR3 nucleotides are TGTGCCAGCAGTCCCCGCGTGGGCGGGGGGGCCTATGAGCAGTTCTTC.

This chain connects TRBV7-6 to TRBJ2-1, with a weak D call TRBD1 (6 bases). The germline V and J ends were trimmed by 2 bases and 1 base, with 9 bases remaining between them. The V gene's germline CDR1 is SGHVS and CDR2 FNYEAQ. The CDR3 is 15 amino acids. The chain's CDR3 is CASSLLGASYNEQFF. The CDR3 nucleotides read TGTGCCAGCAGCTTACTGGGGGCTTCCTACAATGAGCAGTTCTTC.

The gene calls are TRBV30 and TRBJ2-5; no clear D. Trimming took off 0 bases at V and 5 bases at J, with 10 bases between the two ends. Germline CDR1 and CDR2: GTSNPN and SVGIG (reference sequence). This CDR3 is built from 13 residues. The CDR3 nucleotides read TGTGCCTGGAGTGTTTGGGTATCCGAGACCCAGTACTTC. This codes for CAWSVWVSETQYF.

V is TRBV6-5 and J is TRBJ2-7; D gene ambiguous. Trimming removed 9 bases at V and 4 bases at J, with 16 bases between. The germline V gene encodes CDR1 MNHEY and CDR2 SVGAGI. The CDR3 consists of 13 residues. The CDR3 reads CARCAVIVYEQYF. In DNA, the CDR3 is TGTGCCAGGTGCGCAGTGATAGTATACGAGCAGTACTTC.

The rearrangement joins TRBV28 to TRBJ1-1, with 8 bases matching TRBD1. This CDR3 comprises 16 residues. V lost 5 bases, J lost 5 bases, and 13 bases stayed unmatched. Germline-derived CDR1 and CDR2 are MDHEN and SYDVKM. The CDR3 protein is CASSPDPTGVGTEAFF. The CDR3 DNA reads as TGTGCCAGCAGTCCTGACCCGACAGGGGTGGGGACTGAAGCTTTCTTT.

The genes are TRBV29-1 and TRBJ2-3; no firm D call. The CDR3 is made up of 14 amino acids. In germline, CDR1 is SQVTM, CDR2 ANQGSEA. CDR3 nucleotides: TGCATTCCCCGAGTCAAAACCGGCACAGATACGCAGTATTTT. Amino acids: CIPRVKTGTDTQYF.

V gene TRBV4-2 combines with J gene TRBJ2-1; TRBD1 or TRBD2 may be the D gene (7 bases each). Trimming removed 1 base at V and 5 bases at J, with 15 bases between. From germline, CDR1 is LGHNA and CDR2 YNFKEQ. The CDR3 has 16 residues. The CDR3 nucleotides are TGTGCCAGCAGCCAAGCTAGCGGAGGGGGCCACAATGAGCAGTTCTTC. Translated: CASSQASGGGHNEQFF.